Shown below are 27 T cell receptor beta chains from a single sample sequenced in a study of cytomegalovirus exposure and HLA in healthy donors. The PCR employed 60 Vbeta primers together with 13 Jbeta primers. Assay used: immunoSEQ multiplex PCR; TCRdb lists only in-frame clones, some missing. Of more than 95,000 clones in the sample, 81% are singletons; the top ten hold 3% to 5%. Sequencing used PBMCs. These receptors were taken from a woman between 25 and 40 years old in good health and CMV-seronegative.

This chain joins TRBV28 and TRBJ2-3; 9 bases match TRBD2. Trimming removed 1 base from V and 5 bases from J; junction bases left unmatched: 4. The CDR3 consists of 15 residues. The germline CDR1 and CDR2 sequences are MDHEN and SYDVKM. The CDR3: CASSLLAGEGDTQYF. The CDR3 coding sequence is TGTGCCAGCAGTTTATTAGCGGGAGAAGGAGATACGCAGTATTTT.

The genes are TRBV7-8 and TRBJ2-7; 11 nucleotides agree with TRBD2. CDR3 length: 16 amino acids. Looked up from germline, CDR1 is SGHVS and CDR2 is FQNEAQ. The trim removed 3 bases at V and 3 bases at J, leaving 7 bases unmatched. The CDR3 DNA reads as TGTGCCAGCAGCTTGCCTAGCGGGAGGCAACTCTACGAGCAGTACTTC. Amino acid sequence: CASSLPSGRQLYEQYF.

Note on this clone: A junction boundary mismatches the germline segment, possibly from a read error. The chain couples TRBV11-2 to TRBJ2-2, with D perhaps matching TRBD2 (5 bases). Germline CDR1 and CDR2: SGHAT and FQNNGV. The CDR3 extends over 12 amino acids. The CDR3 region has the DNA TGTGCCAGCAGCTCAAACCCCGGGGAGCTCTTTTTT. This encodes CASSSNPGELFF. Full variable domain (remainder filled in from reference TRBV11-2 and TRBJ2-2): EAGVAQSPRYKIIEKRQSVAFWCNPISGHATLYWYQQILGQGPKLLIQFQNNGVVDDSQLPKDRFSAERLKGVDSTLKIQPAKLEDSAVYLCASSSNPGELFFGEGSRLTVL.

The chain employs TRBV7-2 and TRBJ2-5, with D possibly matching TRBD1 (5 bases). With 1 base removed from V and 7 bases from J, the gap between germline ends came to 10 bases. In germline, CDR1 is SGHTA, CDR2 FQGNSA. The CDR3 is 13 amino acids. CDR3 amino acids: CASSLGREGTQYF. In DNA, the CDR3 is TGTGCCAGCAGCTTAGGCAGGGAAGGGACCCAGTACTTC.

This clone was recorded only once. CDR3 sequence: CASSGSSGTSGSSRYEQYF. The CDR3 coding sequence is TGCGCCAGCAGCGGATCTTCCGGGACTAGCGGGAGTAGTAGATACGAGCAGTACTTC. The V call is TRBV5-1, the J call TRBJ2-7; TRBD2 matches 14 bases. From germline, CDR1 is SGHRS and CDR2 YFSETQ. V gave up 4 bases and J gave up 4 bases; unmatched junction bases: 16. The CDR3 runs 19 residues.

J is TRBJ2-5 and V is TRBV7-9, with 10 bases lining up with TRBD2. CDR1 and CDR2 from the germline V gene are SEHNR and FQNEAQ (reference sequence). The CDR3 totals 17 residues. Germline trimming cut 2 bases from V and 5 bases from J; bases unmatched to any gene: 11. The CDR3 nucleotides read TGTGCCAGCAGCTTACCTTGGGCTAGCGGGAGTGATGAGACCCAGTACTTC. Protein sequence: CASSLPWASGSDETQYF.

The rearrangement links TRBV11-2 to TRBJ2-3; 11 bases line up with TRBD2. The V gene's germline CDR1 is SGHAT and CDR2 FQNNGV. CDR3 length: 18 residues. Unmatched junction bases numbered 8, after V lost 3 bases and J lost 0 bases. CDR3 loop: CASSFTTRLAGSTDTQYF. DNA of the CDR3: TGTGCCAGCAGCTTCACCACCAGACTAGCGGGAAGCACAGATACGCAGTATTTT.

This rearrangement joins TRBV10-2 to TRBJ2-1, with 8 bases that match TRBD2. J gave up 3 bases and V 3 bases, and 4 bases lay outside the gene matches. This CDR3 is built from 15 residues. CDR1 is WSHSY and CDR2 is SAAADI in the germline V gene. The DNA of the CDR3 is TGCGCCAGCAGTGACCCGGGAGGGGGCTACAATGAGCAGTTCTTC. Its protein is CASSDPGGGYNEQFF.

This chain connects TRBV11-2 to TRBJ1-1; D might be TRBD1 (5 bases). The CDR3 is made up of 12 amino acids. The ends were cut back, 6 bases at V and 6 bases at J, with 11 bases in the middle. Germline V lookup: CDR1 SGHAT, CDR2 FQNNGV. The CDR3 spells CASSSGPPEAFF. The CDR3 coding sequence is TGTGCCAGCAGTTCAGGGCCCCCTGAAGCTTTCTTT.

V usage is TRBV11-2 and J usage is TRBJ2-7; 7 bases are a match to TRBD1. There are 15 residues in the CDR3. Looked up from germline, CDR1 is SGHAT and CDR2 is FQNNGV. The V gene end was trimmed by 4 bases and the J gene end by 1 base; junction bases not matched to a gene: 7. The DNA of the CDR3 is TGTGCCAGCAGCTATAAACCGGGACAGTCCTACGAGCAGTACTTC. Amino acids: CASSYKPGQSYEQYF.

This clone was seen once. In DNA form, the CDR3 reads TGTGCCAGCAGCCAAGCCTCGGGGGTGAACACCATATATTTT. Protein product: CASSQASGVNTIYF. The chain is built from TRBV14 and TRBJ1-3, with D maybe TRBD1 (5 bases). CDR1 is SGHDN, CDR2 FVKESK, per germline. V shed 1 base and J shed 7 bases, with 11 bases lying between them. The CDR3 length is 14 residues. The variable domain in full, completed from reference TRBV14 and TRBJ1-3, reads EAGVTQFPSHSVIEKGQTVTLRCDPISGHDNLYWYRRVMGKEIKFLLHFVKESKQDESGMPNNRFLAERTGGTYSTLKVQPAELEDSGVYFCASSQASGVNTIYFGEGSWLTVV.

The chain combines TRBV4-1 with TRBJ2-5; TRBD1 agrees at 7 bases. The CDR3 consists of 20 residues. J was trimmed by 3 bases and V by 0 bases; bases with no gene match: 19. The germline gives CDR1 MGHRA, CDR2 YSYEKL. Here the CDR3 DNA reads TGCGCCAGCAGCCAAGATCCCCCCCCCGGGACAGCAATCACCGAAGAGACCCAGTACTTC. This codes for CASSQDPPPGTAITEETQYF.

The chain carries TRBV5-1 and TRBJ2-3, with TRBD2 identical over 9 bases. From germline, CDR1 is SGHRS and CDR2 YFSETQ. The CDR3 spans 16 residues. V shed 1 base and J 9 bases; nucleotides not matched to a gene: 12. CDR3 loop: CASSLSSSGIPKTQYF. The CDR3 DNA reads as TGCGCCAGCAGCTTGTCGTCTAGCGGGATACCAAAAACGCAGTATTTT.

The J gene is TRBJ2-7, the V gene TRBV5-1, with TRBD1 matching over 9 bases. Trimming at V came to 3 bases and at J to 2 bases, leaving 12 bases not matched to a gene. Germline V gene data show CDR1 as SGHRS and CDR2 as YFSETQ. The CDR3 is made up of 17 amino acids. The CDR3 sequence is CASSSVPGQGGTYEQYF. CDR3 nucleotides: TGCGCCAGCAGCTCTGTCCCGGGACAGGGTGGTACCTACGAGCAGTACTTC. Full variable domain (outside the CDR3, taken from reference TRBV5-1 and TRBJ2-7): KAGVTQTPRYLIKTRGQQVTLSCSPISGHRSVSWYQQTPGQGLQFLFEYFSETQRNKGNFPGRFSGRQFSNSRSEMNVSTLELGDSALYLCASSSVPGQGGTYEQYFGPGTRLTVT.

A single count supports this clone. J is TRBJ2-7 and V is TRBV5-1; 8 positions agree with TRBD1. V was pared by 2 bases and J by 6 bases, with 7 bases of the junction left unmatched. Germline CDR1 reads SGHRS; CDR2 reads YFSETQ. CDR3 size: 14 residues. The CDR3 sequence is CASSLGQGASEQYF. In nucleotides, the CDR3 is TGCGCCAGCAGCTTAGGGCAGGGGGCTAGCGAGCAGTACTTC.

The V gene is TRBV28, the J gene TRBJ1-2, with TRBD1 identical over 7 bases. V lost 3 bases to trimming and J lost 2 bases; unmatched junction nucleotides: 3. CDR3 length: 14 residues. CDR1 and CDR2 (germline): MDHEN, SYDVKM. The CDR3 DNA reads as TGTGCCAGCAGTTTTGACAGGGTAAACTATGGCTACACCTTC. Protein product: CASSFDRVNYGYTF.

This chain links TRBV20-1 with TRBJ2-7; possibly TRBD1 for D (6 bases). CDR3 length: 11 residues. Trimming left V 6 bases short and J 3 bases short, with 9 bases between. Germline-derived CDR1 and CDR2 are DFQATT and SNEGSKA (reference sequence). The CDR3 DNA reads as TGCAGTGCGGACAGCCTCTACGAGCAGTACTTC. Encoded protein: CSADSLYEQYF.

This chain uses TRBV7-8 with TRBJ1-4, with 8 nucleotides matching TRBD1. The germline V gene has CDR1 SGHVS and CDR2 FQNEAQ. V lost 5 bases, J lost 5 bases, and 7 bases stayed unmatched. The CDR3 length is 15 residues. The CDR3 DNA is TGTGCCAGCAGCCAGGGGGCCAGGTTAAATGAAAAACTGTTTTTT. This translates into CASSQGARLNEKLFF.

The rearrangement links TRBV7-8 to TRBJ1-3, with 8 bases identical to TRBD1. Germline assignment: CDR1 SGHVS and CDR2 FQNEAQ. This CDR3 has 17 residues. With 4 bases clipped from V and 8 bases from J, the junction kept 16 bases outside the gene matches. The CDR3 region is CASSSRPDRASGDTIYF. The CDR3 region has the DNA TGTGCCAGCAGCTCCAGACCGGACAGGGCATCAGGGGACACCATATATTTT.

The chain carries TRBV10-3 and TRBJ2-2; 8 nucleotides match TRBD2. V lost 8 bases, J lost 3 bases, and 5 bases stayed unmatched. The CDR3 is made up of 14 amino acids. Germline V lookup: CDR1 ENHRY, CDR2 SYGVKD. Written as DNA, the CDR3 is TGTGCCATCCTTATCGGGGGGGACACCGGGGAGCTGTTTTTT. It specifies CAILIGGDTGELFF.

V gene TRBV4-3 combines with J gene TRBJ2-1; 8 bases are shared with TRBD2. With V trimmed by 0 bases and J by 8 bases, 12 bases remained unmatched. CDR3 length equals 17 residues. Germline CDR1 LGHNA, CDR2 YSLEER. CDR3 protein: CASSQDRLGRAKDEQFF. The CDR3 coding sequence is TGCGCCAGCAGCCAAGATCGTCTCGGGAGGGCCAAAGATGAGCAGTTCTTC.

This clone was counted between two and nine times. V is TRBV6-6 and J is TRBJ2-7; 7 nucleotides match TRBD2. The V gene's germline CDR1 is MNHNY and CDR2 SVGAGI (reference sequence). This CDR3 spans 14 amino acids. Losses at the gene ends were 6 bases for V and 0 bases for J; bases not matched to a gene: 5. CDR3 nucleotides: TGTGCCAGCAGCTCTAGCGGCCCCTCCTACGAGCAGTACTTC. Its translation is CASSSSGPSYEQYF.

The gene calls are TRBV18 and TRBJ2-1; 8 bases match TRBD2. The CDR3 has 15 residues. Looked up from germline, CDR1 is KGHSH and CDR2 is LQKENI. J was trimmed by 8 bases and V by 3 bases; bases with no gene match: 9. CDR3 DNA: TGTGCCAGCTCACCTCCTGTAGCGGGATTAGATGAGCAGTTCTTC. Protein sequence: CASSPPVAGLDEQFF.

In regard to this clone: Other nucleotide sequences from this sample produce the same CDR3. The genes are TRBV12-5 and TRBJ1-1; tentative D call: TRBD1 (5 bases). Germline values: CDR1 LGHNT, CDR2 FRNRAP. The length of the CDR3 is 14 residues. Trimming pared 5 bases from V and 4 bases from J, leaving 14 bases between. Here the CDR3 DNA reads TGTGCTAGTGGTCTCGCGGGGGGAAGCACTGAAGCTTTCTTT. This gives the protein CASGLAGGSTEAFF.

The J gene is TRBJ2-7, the V gene TRBV11-3; D perhaps matches TRBD2 (6 bases). The germline CDR1 and CDR2 sequences are SGHNT and YENEEA. V was shortened by 5 bases and J by 7 bases, with 18 bases between the two germline ends. This CDR3 has 14 residues. The CDR3 loop is CASSTMGGVSEQYF. The CDR3 DNA sequence: TGTGCCAGCAGCACTATGGGCGGGGTGAGTGAGCAGTACTTC.

This chain uses TRBV5-1 with TRBJ2-7, with 8 bases matching TRBD2. The CDR3 runs to 15 residues. Germline CDR1 SGHRS, CDR2 YFSETQ. V lost 4 bases, J lost 4 bases, and 10 bases stayed unmatched. The CDR3 DNA reads as TGCGCCAGCAGCCTCGGGAGTAGCGGGACTTACGAGCAGTACTTC. Encoded protein: CASSLGSSGTYEQYF. Combining the CDR3 with reference TRBV5-1 and TRBJ2-7 gives the whole variable domain KAGVTQTPRYLIKTRGQQVTLSCSPISGHRSVSWYQQTPGQGLQFLFEYFSETQRNKGNFPGRFSGRQFSNSRSEMNVSTLELGDSALYLCASSLGSSGTYEQYFGPGTRLTVT.

This clone showed up just a few times. CDR3 sequence: CASSVAGLNTEAFF. In nucleotides, the CDR3 is TGTGCCAGCAGCGTAGCAGGGTTGAACACTGAAGCTTTCTTT. The chain has TRBV9 and TRBJ1-1; TRBD1 is a possible D gene (5 bases). Trimming shortened V by 0 bases and J by 0 bases, and 6 bases separated the two germline ends. The CDR3 loop spans 14 amino acids. Germline V gene lookup returns CDR1 SGDLS and CDR2 YYNGEE.